This entry describes one T cell receptor beta chain. The antigen is unknown. The data stem from a study of PD-1 blockade in classical Hodgkin lymphoma. Study results and caveats: Newly diagnosed patients had diversity similar to the baseline diversity of complete responders. CD8+ TCR diversity did not rise significantly by C4D1, unlike CD4+.

Sequencing was performed with immunoSEQ multiplex PCR; in TCRdb, only in-frame clones are kept and a portion is missing. The repertoire consists of tens of thousands of clones, with 90% to 95% occurring once and the leading ten covering 8%. Each and every patient relapsed after autologous stem cell transplantation, and patients got differing brentuximab vedotin exposure. The study recorded best responses of complete response, partial response or progressive disease. The source is a human donor with classical Hodgkin lymphoma. The source material was peripheral blood mononuclear cells (PBMCs), sampled at baseline.

CDR3 DNA: TGTGCCAGCAGCTTGGATGGCGGCTCAGGCTCTGGAAACACCATATATTTT. It codes for CASSLDGGSGSGNTIYF. V and J are TRBV5-4 and TRBJ1-3; D remains ambiguous. The CDR3 runs to 17 residues. The germline V gene encodes CDR1 SGHNT and CDR2 YYREEE (reference sequence). Trimming cost V 0 bases and J 0 bases, with 13 bases left between them.